These T cell receptor beta chains were read from a single sample in a study of T cell clonotyping in hematopoietic cell transplantation. Only in-frame clones appear in the TCRdb table, and some are missing; sequencing was by immunoSEQ multiplex PCR. This sample has roughly 29,000 clones, with about 80% found just once. The sample consisted of peripheral blood mononuclear cells, taken before stem cell transplant. Receptors originate from a woman in her 30s with chronic myeloid leukemia. Some clones in this sample may be carry-over from other donors' samples. CDR3s include the opening cysteine and the closing phenylalanine or tryptophan. The D gene is left open where the match is weak. Clone size, where shown, is once, few, many, or a class for clones that have expanded.

cdr3_aa	cdr3_nt	j_call	v_call	clone_size	d_call
CAQGVGDAGKLFF	TGTGCTCAGGGGGTAGGAGACGCTGGAAAACTGTTTTTT	TRBJ1-4	TRBV19	.	TRBD1
CASSARGGWSQPQHF	TGTGCCAGCAGCGCGCGAGGGGGCTGGAGTCAGCCCCAGCATTTT	TRBJ1-5	TRBV27	.	TRBD1
CASSPRGDRGGTGYTF	TGTGCCAGCAGCCCCCGGGGGGACAGGGGAGGTACTGGCTACACCTTC	TRBJ1-2	TRBV9	.	TRBD1
CASSLGITSGGEETQYF	TGTGCCAGCAGCTTAGGGATAACTAGCGGGGGGGAAGAGACCCAGTACTTC	TRBJ2-5	TRBV7-2	.	TRBD2
CASSLGGSGNTIYF	TGCGCCAGCAGCTTGGGTGGCTCTGGAAACACCATATATTTT	TRBJ1-3	TRBV5-1	few	.
CASSLDINSNTEAFF	TGTGCCAGCAGCTTAGATATAAATTCCAACACTGAAGCTTTCTTT	TRBJ1-1	TRBV11-2	.	.
CASSQDRARTATNYGYTF	TGCGCCAGCAGCCAAGATCGGGCCCGGACAGCGACTAACTATGGCTACACCTTC	TRBJ1-2	TRBV4-1	.	.
CASRYLDSSGNTIYF	TGTGCCAGCCGATATCTCGATAGCTCTGGAAACACCATATATTTT	TRBJ1-3	TRBV6-5	.	.
CASSLQENTEAFF	TGTGCCAGCAGTCTTCAGGAGAACACTGAAGCTTTCTTT	TRBJ1-1	TRBV7-2	.	.
CASSIDFQGAQYF	TGTGCCAGTAGTATAGATTTCCAGGGGGCGCAGTACTTC	TRBJ2-7	TRBV19	.	TRBD1
CASSLSANYEQYF	TGTGCCAGCAGTTTATCAGCAAATTACGAGCAGTACTTC	TRBJ2-7	TRBV27	once	.